Presented here are 21 T cell receptor beta chains from one specimen sequenced in a study of T cells in Graves' hyperthyroidism and ophthalmopathy. TCR beta CDR3 regions were amplified from RNA transcripts. The TCR CDR3 first-round RT-PCR relied on the HTBI primer set. TCRdb passed the multiplex PCR reads through MiXCR, listing each CDR3 protein once. The sample lists under 300,000 distinct CDR3 sequences; 20% to 25% were seen once. Sequenced: blood. These receptors originate from a man aged 25 to 45 with Graves' ophthalmopathy.

This clonotype has a handful of counts. This chain links TRBV5-1 with TRBJ1-3; D is uncertain. The CDR3 sequence is 11 residues long. Germline V CDR1 and CDR2: SGHRS, YFSETQ. Trimming removed 0 bases from V and 8 bases from J, with 3 bases in between. The CDR3 sequence is CASSLGDTIYF. Here the CDR3 DNA reads TGCGCCAGCAGCTTGGGGGACACCATATATTTT. Complete variable domain (other parts from reference TRBV5-1 and TRBJ1-3): KAGVTQTPRYLIKTRGQQVTLSCSPISGHRSVSWYQQTPGQGLQFLFEYFSETQRNKGNFPGRFSGRQFSNSRSEMNVSTLELGDSALYLCASSLGDTIYFGEGSWLTVV.

This clonotype showed up many times. The chain links TRBV12-3 or TRBV12-4 to TRBJ2-1; the D call may be TRBD1 or TRBD2 (6 bases each). Trimming cost V 7 bases and J 9 bases, with 19 bases left between them. CDR3 length equals 14 residues. CDR3 nucleotide sequence: TGTGCCAGCACCCCCGAGTCAGGGGAGGCTGAGCAGTTCTTC. It codes for CASTPESGEAEQFF.

This chain connects TRBV7-8 to TRBJ2-1, with unresolved D. This CDR3 is built from 13 residues. The V gene's germline CDR1 is SGHVS and CDR2 FQNEAQ. Trimming shortened V by 5 bases and J by 8 bases, and 13 bases separated the two germline ends. The DNA for the CDR3 is TGTGCCAGCAGCCTCTCTTCGGGCGATGAGCAGTTCTTC. This codes for CASSLSSGDEQFF.

About this clonotype: Germline and junction disagree at one end, which may indicate a read error. The rearrangement links TRBV5-8 to TRBJ2-3, with TRBD2 identical over 10 bases. Germline V gene lookup returns CDR1 SGHTS and CDR2 YDEGEE. The CDR3 is made up of 18 amino acids. The CDR3 protein is CASRYRLAGGTSTDTQYF. As DNA, the CDR3 is TGCGCCAGCAGATATCGTTTAGCGGGAGGTACTAGCACAGATACGCAGTATTTT. Full variable domain (remainder filled in from reference TRBV5-8 and TRBJ2-3): EAGVTQSPTHLIKTRGQQATLRCSPISGHTSVYWYQQALGLGLQFLLWYDEGEERNRGNFPPRFSGRQFPNYSSELNVNALELEDSALYLCASRYRLAGGTSTDTQYFGPGTRLTVL.

Remarks on this clonotype: A read error may be the cause here, since a much bigger clone is one base away. This chain connects TRBV28 to TRBJ2-7; 12 bases are a match to TRBD2. V dropped 5 bases and J dropped 6; count of bases not matched to a gene: 5. This CDR3 is built from 14 residues. Germline values: CDR1 MDHEN, CDR2 SYDVKM. The chain's CDR3 is CASSTGLAGSEQYF. The CDR3 region has the DNA TGTGCCAGCAGTACAGGACTAGCGGGAAGCGAGCAGTACTTC. The full variable domain, its missing parts supplied by reference TRBV28 and TRBJ2-7, is DVKVTQSSRYLVKRTGEKVFLECVQDMDHENMFWYRQDPGLGLRLIYFSYDVKMKEKGDIPEGYSVSREKKERFSLILESASTNQTSMYLCASSTGLAGSEQYFGPGTRLTVT.

The chain carries TRBV7-3 and TRBJ2-3; 12 bases agree with TRBD2. The V gene end was trimmed by 5 bases and the J gene end by 0 bases; junction bases not matched to a gene: 6. Germline V lookup: CDR1 SGHTA, CDR2 FQGTGA. The CDR3 loop spans 17 amino acids. The CDR3 nucleotides read TGTGCCAGCAGCCCAACTAGCGGGAGGTTTAGCACAGATACGCAGTATTTT. Encoded protein: CASSPTSGRFSTDTQYF.

The sample holds many counts of this clonotype. The chain combines TRBV20-1 with TRBJ2-1; a possible D gene is TRBD1 (6 bases). V was pared by 0 bases and J by 3 bases, with 9 bases between. The CDR3 contains 14 residues. The germline CDR1 and CDR2 sequences are DFQATT and SNEGSKA (reference sequence). CDR3 bases: TGCAGTGCTAGAGATATAGGGGGCTACAATGAGCAGTTCTTC. It encodes CSARDIGGYNEQFF.

The V gene is TRBV27, the J gene TRBJ2-5; 9 bases are shared with TRBD1. The CDR3 has 15 amino acids. Trimming cost V 4 bases and J 2 bases; bases outside gene matches: 5. The germline V gene has CDR1 MNHEY and CDR2 SMNVEV (reference sequence). Here the CDR3 DNA reads TGTGCCAGCAGTTCGAGGGGACAGGGACAAGAGACCCAGTACTTC. Translating gives CASSSRGQGQETQYF.

The gene calls are TRBV28 and TRBJ1-1; D call uncertain. The CDR3 has 18 amino acids. Germline CDR1 is MDHEN and CDR2 is SYDVKM. Trimming took off 6 bases at V and 1 base at J, with 24 bases between the two ends. CDR3: CASRIAGLLSNTNTEAFF. The DNA of the CDR3 is TGTGCCAGCAGGATTGCCGGCTTGCTCTCCAATACGAACACTGAAGCTTTCTTT.

A few counts support this clonotype. The CDR3 loop is CASSNRDRGMSYF. The CDR3 nucleotides read TGTGCCAGCAGTAACCGGGACAGGGGAATGTCGTACTTC. V is TRBV6-1 and J is TRBJ2-5, with 10 nucleotides matching TRBD1. The CDR3 covers 13 residues. Trimming took 5 bases from V and 13 from J; bases not matched to a gene: 10. Germline-derived CDR1 and CDR2 are MNHNS and SASEGT.

The chain has TRBV28 and TRBJ2-7; the match to TRBD1 covers 9 bases. J was trimmed by 4 bases and V by 10 bases; bases with no gene match: 17. The CDR3 has 16 amino acids. Germline-derived CDR1 and CDR2 are MDHEN and SYDVKM. Here the CDR3 reads CAIPPLRGQGGYEQYF. CDR3 bases: TGTGCCATCCCACCCCTACGGGGACAGGGAGGATACGAGCAGTACTTC. Drawing the rest from reference TRBV28 and TRBJ2-7, the complete variable domain is DVKVTQSSRYLVKRTGEKVFLECVQDMDHENMFWYRQDPGLGLRLIYFSYDVKMKEKGDIPEGYSVSREKKERFSLILESASTNQTSMYLCAIPPLRGQGGYEQYFGPGTRLTVT.

This clonotype came up a few times. The rearrangement links TRBV11-2 to TRBJ2-6; 8 bases line up with TRBD2. Germline CDR1 is SGHAT and CDR2 is FQNNGV. The CDR3 has 18 amino acids. Germline trimming cut 4 bases from V and 3 bases from J; bases unmatched to any gene: 11. CDR3 protein: CASSSFGLASNGANVLTF. The CDR3 nucleotides are TGTGCCAGCAGCTCTTTCGGACTAGCTAGTAATGGGGCCAACGTCCTGACTTTC.

This rearrangement joins TRBV27 to TRBJ2-6; 9 nucleotides match TRBD1. The germline gives CDR1 MNHEY, CDR2 SMNVEV (reference sequence). V trimming: 6 bases; J trimming: 0 bases; junction bases outside the gene matches: 9. The CDR3 contains 18 residues. In nucleotides, the CDR3 is TGTGCCAGCAGGCCCCCGGGACAGGGAAACTCTGGGGCCAACGTCCTGACTTTC. It translates to CASRPPGQGNSGANVLTF.

This clonotype has a handful of counts. The chain carries TRBV19 and TRBJ1-5, with TRBD1 as a possible D gene (5 bases). The CDR3 consists of 16 residues. V dropped 5 bases and J dropped 2 bases, with 16 bases sitting between them. Germline assignment: CDR1 LNHDA and CDR2 SQIVND (reference sequence). Written as DNA, the CDR3 is TGTGCCAGTAGTGTAAAAGACCGGGGGGGCAATCAGCCCCAGCATTTT. Translation: CASSVKDRGGNQPQHF.

This clonotype showed up just a few times. This chain joins TRBV6-5 and TRBJ2-1; tentatively, D is TRBD1 or TRBD2 (5 bases each). The ends were cut back, 0 bases at V and 5 bases at J, with 14 bases in the middle. The V gene's germline CDR1 is MNHEY and CDR2 SVGAGI. This CDR3 contains 16 residues. The CDR3 DNA sequence: TGTGCCAGCAGTTACTCGTTCGGGGCGGATCACAATGAGCAGTTCTTC. Its translation is CASSYSFGADHNEQFF.

This clonotype was seen repeatedly, ten times or more. This rearrangement joins TRBV7-2 to TRBJ2-1; TRBD2 matches 9 bases. The V segment lost 8 bases and the J segment 5 bases; nucleotides outside the gene matches: 22. CDR1 and CDR2 from the germline V gene are SGHTA and FQGNSA. The CDR3 has 19 amino acids. The CDR3 spells CASRPPTLTTSGSDNEQFF. The CDR3 region has the DNA TGTGCCAGCCGACCACCGACACTCACGACTAGCGGCAGTGACAATGAGCAGTTCTTC.

This clonotype was seen only a few times. The chain is built from TRBV28 and TRBJ1-6, with a tentative D call TRBD1 (5 bases). V dropped 3 bases and J dropped 7 bases, with 16 bases sitting between them. The germline V gene has CDR1 MDHEN and CDR2 SYDVKM. The CDR3 has 16 amino acids. CDR3 region: CASSFSGQGRNSPLHF. The CDR3 coding sequence is TGTGCCAGCAGTTTTTCGGGGCAGGGACGAAATTCACCCCTCCACTTT.

This clonotype appeared many times. The chain is built from TRBV12-3 or TRBV12-4 and TRBJ2-1, with TRBD2 matching over 9 bases. The V and J ends lost 7 bases and 6 bases, in that order; junction bases with no gene match: 16. This CDR3 is built from 17 residues. Here the CDR3 DNA reads TGTGCCAGCACTCTACCCGGGGGTCTAGCGGGACCCAATGAGCAGTTCTTC. It specifies CASTLPGGLAGPNEQFF.

V gene TRBV4-1 combines with J gene TRBJ2-1; D perhaps matches TRBD1 (7 bases). The CDR3 has 15 amino acids. V lost 8 bases to trimming and J lost 5 bases, with 19 bases between them. The germline V gene has CDR1 MGHRA and CDR2 YSYEKL. CDR3: CASGGLAGGNNEQFF. CDR3 nucleotides: TGCGCCAGCGGGGGGCTGGCAGGGGGAAACAATGAGCAGTTCTTC.

This chain connects TRBV5-1 to TRBJ1-2; 10 positions match TRBD1. V was clipped by 4 bases and J by 3 bases; unmatched bases: 6. The CDR3 covers 15 residues. Germline V lookup: CDR1 SGHRS, CDR2 YFSETQ. CDR3 DNA: TGCGCCAGCAGCCCCGGGACAGGGGAGTACTATGGCTACACCTTC. This codes for CASSPGTGEYYGYTF.

This clonotype was seen repeatedly, ten times or more. The CDR3: CASSRGSQSNTQYF. For the CDR3, the DNA is TGTGCCAGCAGCCGAGGTTCACAGTCGAATACGCAGTATTTT. The rearrangement links TRBV7-2 to TRBJ2-3, with D unresolved. Trimming removed 5 bases from V and 7 bases from J, with 16 bases in between. From germline, CDR1 is SGHTA and CDR2 FQGNSA. The CDR3 is 14 residues long.